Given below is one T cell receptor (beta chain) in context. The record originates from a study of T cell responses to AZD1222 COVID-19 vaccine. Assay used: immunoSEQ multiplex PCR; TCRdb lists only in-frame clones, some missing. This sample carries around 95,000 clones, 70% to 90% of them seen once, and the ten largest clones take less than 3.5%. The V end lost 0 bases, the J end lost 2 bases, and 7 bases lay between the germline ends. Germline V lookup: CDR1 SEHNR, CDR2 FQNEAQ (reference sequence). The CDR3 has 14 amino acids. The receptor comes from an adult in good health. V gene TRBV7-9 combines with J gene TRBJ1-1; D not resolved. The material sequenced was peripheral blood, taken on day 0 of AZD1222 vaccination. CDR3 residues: CASSLANGNTEAFF. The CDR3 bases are TGTGCCAGCAGCTTAGCAAACGGTAACACTGAAGCTTTCTTT.